This TCR beta chain is drawn from a study of identical twins' blood T cells. This clonotype has a count of ten or more. Trimming took 5 bases from V and 2 from J, leaving 13 bases between them. CDR3 length: 15 amino acids. CDR1 SNHLY and CDR2 FYNNEI come from the germline V gene. TCRdb independently ran MiXCR on the 5' RACE reads; one entry per CDR3 protein. The top ten hold about 6.1% of the sample, which has about 370,000 distinct CDR3 sequences, roughly 28% seen once. The clonotype originates from a woman between 18 and 55 years old in good health. Specimen: PBMCs. J is TRBJ1-5 and V is TRBV2; no clear D gene. The CDR3 spells CASSRSVAGNQPQHF. CDR3 bases: TGTGCCAGCAGTCGATCGGTCGCCGGCAATCAGCCCCAGCATTTT.